The source of this T cell receptor (beta chain) is a study of T-cell reconstitution after alpha-beta-depleted transplantation in children. Preparation of the TCRbeta library involved a method that used unique molecular identifiers. MiXCR was run by TCRdb on the PCR reads, yielding one entry per CDR3 protein. The repertoire includes almost 500,000 distinct CDR3 sequences, under 15% of them detected once, and roughly 5.4% sits in the top ten. The CDR3 loop spans 14 amino acids. The ends were cut back, 6 bases at V and 6 bases at J, with 16 bases in the middle. Germline V CDR1 and CDR2: MNHNS, SASEGT. The sequence was collected from a human donor who donated a stem cell graft to a child with combined immunodeficiency. The material was PBMCs from the stem cell graft donor, obtained from the stem cell graft. This chain links TRBV6-1 with TRBJ2-3; D remains unclear. The CDR3 DNA reads TGTGCCAGCAGCCGCGGACCCCTGGGGGATACGCAGTATTTT. It yields the protein CASSRGPLGDTQYF.